This record looks at one T cell receptor beta chain sequence and its context. This entry is derived from a study of blood T cell repertoires in COVID-19. The CDR3 is made up of 13 amino acids. V lost 6 bases, J lost 5 bases, and 13 bases lay in between. The germline V gene encodes CDR1 SGHTA and CDR2 FQGNSA. Sequencing was performed with immunoSEQ multiplex PCR; in TCRdb, only in-frame clones are kept and a portion is missing. The sample contains 35,000 or so clones, 90% of which appear only once. The rearrangement links TRBV7-2 to TRBJ2-5; no clear D gene. This receptor was identified in a man between 65 and 85 years old with acute or convalescent COVID-19. Sequenced: peripheral blood. CDR3 in DNA: TGTGCCAGCAGTGCACAAAACGGGGAGACCCAGTACTTC. Amino acid sequence: CASSAQNGETQYF. The entire variable domain, with the rest obtained from reference TRBV7-2 and TRBJ2-5, is as follows: GAGVSQSPSNKVTEKGKDVELRCDPISGHTALYWYRQSLGQGLEFLIYFQGNSAPDKSGLPSDRFSAERTGGSVSTLTIQRTQQEDSAVYLCASSAQNGETQYFGPGTRLLVL.